The 32 T cell receptor beta chains presented below share a single source sample, sequenced in a study of low-dose radiotherapy and immunotherapy resistance in tumors (dated by TCRdb to 2022 to 2024). TCRdb records Illumina MiniSeq as the sequencer. To make first-strand cDNA, Superscript III was used along with a set of TRAV- and TRBV-specific primers so that both the TCRalpha and TCRbeta chains were covered. TCRs were amplified for around 20 PCR cycles with Phusion, using a constant-region primer paired with the adapter attached to the V primers. TCRdb redid the processing of the public reads, applying fastp at Q25 and MiXCR, and retained in-frame beta chains. CDR3 protein duplicates are merged, each entry listing the most common genes and DNA. The sample table lists tens of thousands of distinct CDR3 sequences, roughly a tenth of them with a count of one. In total, the top ten clones hold roughly 1% of the sample.

The time point label, read with the paper, signifies: before trial treatment. The source was PBMCs, collected before treatment. The receptor source for this set is a male donor with prostate cancer.

This clonotype was counted many times. This chain connects TRBV7-7 to TRBJ2-1; D uncertain. Germline CDR1 is SSHAT and CDR2 is FNYEAQ (reference sequence). The CDR3 is 13 residues long. The germline V and J ends were trimmed by 2 bases and 7 bases, with 9 bases remaining between them. CDR3 nucleotides: TGTGCCAGCAGCTTAAGTGCTGTGAATGAGCAGTTCTTC. It is translated as CASSLSAVNEQFF.

This clonotype has at least ten counts. The genes are TRBV28 and TRBJ1-6; D not resolved. V dropped 10 bases and J dropped 0 bases, with 13 bases sitting between them. This CDR3 region has 15 residues. Germline assignment: CDR1 MDHEN and CDR2 SYDVKM. CDR3 region: CATKLWGSYNSPLHF. In nucleotides, the CDR3 is TGTGCCACCAAACTATGGGGCTCCTATAATTCACCCCTCCACTTT.

This clonotype was seen repeatedly, ten times or more. This sequence joins TRBV29-1 and TRBJ2-7, with D perhaps TRBD1 (5 bases). Trimming shortened V by 0 bases and J by 0 bases, and 6 bases separated the two germline ends. This CDR3 is built from 13 residues. The germline V gene encodes CDR1 SQVTM and CDR2 ANQGSEA. Here the CDR3 reads CSVEEGHSYEQYF. The CDR3 DNA follows: TGCAGCGTTGAAGAGGGGCACTCCTACGAGCAGTACTTC.

This clonotype was found a few times. This chain uses TRBV5-1 with TRBJ2-5, with TRBD1 as a possible D gene (6 bases). V lost 5 bases, J lost 2 bases, and 16 bases lay in between. The CDR3 loop spans 15 amino acids. Germline V gives CDR1 SGHRS, CDR2 YFSETQ. The CDR3 is CASSWGPAFQETQYF. The CDR3 DNA is TGCGCCAGCAGTTGGGGGCCTGCCTTTCAAGAGACCCAGTACTTC.

This clonotype was seen a handful of times. This chain joins TRBV30 and TRBJ2-6; D is ambiguous. The CDR3 has 16 amino acids. The V gene lost 0 bases and the J gene lost 0 bases, with 9 bases spanning the gap. Germline loops: CDR1 GTSNPN, CDR2 SVGIG (reference sequence). The CDR3 here is CAWSVRPGSGANVLTF. The CDR3 DNA reads as TGTGCCTGGAGTGTACGGCCGGGCTCTGGGGCCAACGTCCTGACTTTC.

This clonotype occurred many times. The rearrangement joins TRBV4-3 to TRBJ2-3; 7 positions match TRBD2. The V segment lost 6 bases and the J segment 4 bases; nucleotides outside the gene matches: 7. Germline V CDR1 and CDR2: LGHNA, YSLEER. The CDR3 has 14 residues. DNA for the CDR3: TGCGCCAGCAGGCGGGAGCTAGGCGCAGATACGCAGTATTTT. This codes for CASRRELGADTQYF.

There are many counts of this clonotype. The J gene is TRBJ2-5, the V gene TRBV28; 7 bases are shared with TRBD1. Germline CDR1 is MDHEN and CDR2 is SYDVKM. V shed 9 bases and J 3 bases; nucleotides not matched to a gene: 19. The CDR3 runs to 17 residues. CDR3 coding DNA: TGTGCCAGTAGTACCGACCGGGACAGCCATCAAAAAGAGACCCAGTACTTC. Its translation is CASSTDRDSHQKETQYF.

This clonotype was seen at least ten times. This sequence joins TRBV15 and TRBJ2-1; D ambiguous. The CDR3 is made up of 12 amino acids. Germline loops: CDR1 LNHNV, CDR2 YYDKDF (reference sequence). Trimming took off 8 bases at V and 3 bases at J, with 8 bases between the two ends. The chain's CDR3 is CATGVSYNEQFF. As DNA, the CDR3 is TGTGCCACCGGAGTTAGCTACAATGAGCAGTTCTTC. Variable domain in full (rest from reference TRBV15 and TRBJ2-1): DAMVIQNPRYQVTQFGKPVTLSCSQTLNHNVMYWYQQKSSQAPKLLFHYYDKDFNNEADTPDNFQSRRPNTSFCFLDIRSPGLGDTAMYLCATGVSYNEQFFGPGTRLTVL.

Ten or more counts support this clonotype. The V gene is TRBV5-1, the J gene TRBJ2-5, with a tentative D call TRBD1 (6 bases). This CDR3 region has 13 residues. Germline V gives CDR1 SGHRS, CDR2 YFSETQ. Trimming removed 1 base from V and 5 bases from J, with 9 bases in between. The CDR3, as DNA: TGCGCCAGCAGCTTGCCCCAGGGGGAGACCCAGTACTTC. It encodes CASSLPQGETQYF.

V gene TRBV10-3 combines with J gene TRBJ2-3; D may be TRBD1 (5 bases). Trimming cost V 10 bases and J 1 base, with 9 bases left between them. Germline CDR1 reads ENHRY; CDR2 reads SYGVKD. The CDR3 sequence is 12 residues long. The CDR3 coding sequence is TGTGCCACCCTACAGGGCACAGATACGCAGTATTTT. This translates into CATLQGTDTQYF.

This clonotype showed up many times. The chain uses TRBV28 and TRBJ2-7, with D possibly matching TRBD2 (6 bases). CDR1 and CDR2 (germline): MDHEN, SYDVKM. The V gene lost 5 bases and the J gene lost 6 bases, with 17 bases spanning the gap. The CDR3 has 14 residues. The CDR3 DNA is TGTGCCAGCAGTGACCAATCTAGCGCCCGCGAGCAGTACTTC. This sequence encodes CASSDQSSAREQYF.

This clonotype was seen at least ten times. The V and J genes are TRBV28 and TRBJ2-7, with a tentative D call TRBD1 (6 bases). The CDR3 length is 13 residues. The ends were cut back, 7 bases at V and 3 bases at J, with 13 bases in the middle. Germline values: CDR1 MDHEN, CDR2 SYDVKM. This chain's CDR3 is CASIGGGRYEQYF. The CDR3 nucleotides are TGTGCCAGCATTGGGGGCGGGCGCTACGAGCAGTACTTC.

At least ten counts were recorded for this clonotype. The V gene is TRBV7-6, the J gene TRBJ1-3, with a possible D match to TRBD1 (5 bases). The V gene's germline CDR1 is SGHVS and CDR2 FNYEAQ. This CDR3 is 16 amino acids long. The ends were cut back, 3 bases at V and 0 bases at J, with 12 bases in the middle. CDR3 in DNA: TGTGCCAGCAGCTTGGGACTGACGAGCTCTGGAAACACCATATATTTT. Translated: CASSLGLTSSGNTIYF.

This clonotype was detected many times. This chain joins TRBV5-1 and TRBJ2-6; D tentatively fits TRBD1 or TRBD2 (6 bases each). V was pared by 4 bases and J by 0 bases, with 14 bases between. This CDR3 comprises 17 residues. Germline values: CDR1 SGHRS, CDR2 YFSETQ. The CDR3 bases are TGCGCCAGCAGCCAGGTGGGGGGCGGCTCTGGGGCCAACGTCCTGACTTTC. Translated, it gives CASSQVGGGSGANVLTF.

There are many counts of this clonotype. V gene TRBV7-2 combines with J gene TRBJ2-3, with 7 positions matching TRBD2. This CDR3 has 16 residues. Germline CDR1 is SGHTA and CDR2 is FQGNSA. V shed 0 bases and J 2 bases; nucleotides not matched to a gene: 5. This CDR3 is CASSLAGGSFTDTQYF. CDR3 in DNA: TGTGCCAGCAGCTTAGCGGGCGGGAGCTTCACAGATACGCAGTATTTT.

Comment on this clonotype: A far larger clone is off by one base, so a read error is likely. The chain has TRBV2 and TRBJ2-1, with 8 bases identical to TRBD2. V shed 2 bases, J shed 10 bases, and the junction held 7 bases outside the gene matches. CDR1 and CDR2 (germline): SNHLY, FYNNEI. The CDR3 has 14 amino acids. The CDR3 DNA is TGTGCCAGCAGTGAAAGCGGGAGTGCGTGGGAGCAGTTCTTC. It codes for CASSESGSAWEQFF. The complete variable domain, with remaining parts taken from reference TRBV2 and TRBJ2-1, reads EPEVTQTPSHQVTQMGQEVILRCVPISNHLYFYWYRQILGQKVEFLVSFYNNEISEKSEIFDDQFSVERPDGSNFTLKIRSTKLEDSAMYFCASSESGSAWEQFFGPGTRLTVL.

This clonotype was recorded at least ten times. The chain joins TRBV7-3 to TRBJ2-2; D is tentatively TRBD1 or TRBD2 (6 bases each). The CDR3 covers 16 residues. V lost 0 bases and J 5 bases, leaving 13 bases between the germline ends. The germline V gene encodes CDR1 SGHTA and CDR2 FQGTGA. In DNA, the CDR3 is TGTGCCAGCAGCTTAACTGCGACTAGGGGGACCGGGGAGCTGTTTTTT. This codes for CASSLTATRGTGELFF.

This clonotype appeared many times. The V and J genes are TRBV12-3 or TRBV12-4 and TRBJ1-5; the D is unclear. This CDR3 region has 14 residues. V was trimmed by 2 bases and J by 6 bases, leaving 11 bases between them. The CDR3 bases are TGTGCCAGCAGTTTAAGTTCCGAAGGTCAGCCCCAGCATTTT. Its protein product is CASSLSSEGQPQHF.

This clonotype was detected many times. The CDR3 DNA is TGCAGCGTTGCAGGGGCCAGCTCCTACGAGCAGTACTTC. Amino acid sequence: CSVAGASSYEQYF. The chain couples TRBV29-1 to TRBJ2-7; weak D call: TRBD1 (6 bases). There are 13 residues in the CDR3. Trimming shortened V by 4 bases and J by 0 bases, and 10 bases separated the two germline ends. Germline V lookup: CDR1 SQVTM, CDR2 ANQGSEA.

This clonotype was detected many times. The chain is built from TRBV4-1 and TRBJ2-2; tentatively, D is TRBD1 (5 bases). The CDR3 is 15 residues long. Germline CDR1 and CDR2: MGHRA and YSYEKL. Deletions cut 0 bases from V and 9 bases from J, with 14 bases between. DNA for the CDR3: TGCGCCAGCAGCCAAGATGATAGGGGAAGCCGGGAGCTGTTTTTT. Residues: CASSQDDRGSRELFF.

Many counts were recorded for this clonotype. The chain carries TRBV7-3 and TRBJ2-3, with 11 bases identical to TRBD2. After removal of 5 bases from V and 4 bases from J, the junction contained 5 bases not matched to a gene. The CDR3 has 15 amino acids. In germline, CDR1 is SGHTA, CDR2 FQGTGA. Here the CDR3 reads CASSRGLAEPDTQYF. In DNA form, the CDR3 reads TGTGCCAGCAGCAGGGGACTAGCGGAACCAGATACGCAGTATTTT. The full variable domain, rest sourced from reference TRBV7-3 and TRBJ2-3, is GAGVSQTPSNKVTEKGKYVELRCDPISGHTALYWYRQSLGQGPEFLIYFQGTGAADDSGLPNDRFFAVRPEGSVSTLKIQRTERGDSAVYLCASSRGLAEPDTQYFGPGTRLTVL.

Remarks on this clonotype: A far larger clone is only one base removed, so a read error is likely. The rearrangement links TRBV5-3 to TRBJ2-7, with 9 bases aligning to TRBD2. TRBV5-3 is an open reading frame whose function is uncertain. The CDR3 is 17 amino acids. The CDR3: CASSQEYLAGSYNEQYF. In DNA, the CDR3 is TGCGCCAGCAGCCAAGAGTATCTAGCGGGGTCCTACAATGAGCAGTACTTC.

This clonotype was counted ten times or more. This sequence joins TRBV20-1 and TRBJ2-1; 16 bases are a match to TRBD2. The J segment lost 8 bases and the V segment lost 0 bases, leaving 7 bases of the junction unmatched. The germline gives CDR1 DFQATT, CDR2 SNEGSKA (reference sequence). CDR3 length: 17 amino acids. CDR3 sequence (DNA): TGCAGTGCTAGAGATGGGACTAGCGGGAGGGCCGTGCATGAGCAGTTCTTC. It specifies CSARDGTSGRAVHEQFF.

This clonotype showed up many times. This chain links TRBV7-2 with TRBJ2-2; TRBD1 agrees at 7 bases. V shed 5 bases and J 4 bases; nucleotides not matched to a gene: 7. This CDR3 has 15 amino acids. Germline CDR1 SGHTA, CDR2 FQGNSA. Here the CDR3 DNA reads TGTGCCAGCAGCCGACAGGGAGCCAGCACCGGGGAGCTGTTTTTT. Translation gives CASSRQGASTGELFF.

Ten or more counts support this clonotype. The chain uses TRBV7-2 and TRBJ1-1, with D possibly TRBD1 on 5 matching bases. The CDR3 contains 14 residues. V lost 3 bases and J 2 bases, leaving 10 bases between the germline ends. CDR1 is SGHTA and CDR2 is FQGNSA in the germline V gene. The CDR3 DNA reads TGTGCCAGCAGCTTGGGGACGGTCAACACTGAAGCTTTCTTT. Translating gives CASSLGTVNTEAFF.

This clonotype was found many times. J is TRBJ2-7 and V is TRBV6-5; D gene unclear. Trimming cost V 2 bases and J 2 bases, with 10 bases left between them. CDR1 is MNHEY, CDR2 SVGAGI, per germline. The CDR3 is 14 amino acids. The CDR3 DNA reads as TGTGCCAGCAGTTACGCAGTAGCCACCTACGAGCAGTACTTC. Translation: CASSYAVATYEQYF.

This clonotype was seen at least ten times. The J gene is TRBJ1-1, the V gene TRBV11-2, with 9 bases aligning to TRBD1. Trimming at V came to 5 bases and at J to 1 base, leaving 5 bases not matched to a gene. This CDR3 comprises 15 residues. CDR1 and CDR2 (germline): SGHAT, FQNNGV. As DNA, the CDR3 is TGTGCCAGCAGCATAAGACAGGGGGGGAACACTGAAGCTTTCTTT. The encoded protein is CASSIRQGGNTEAFF.

This clonotype has ten or more counts. J is TRBJ1-5 and V is TRBV12-5; D is unclear. The CDR3 is 12 residues long. CDR1 is LGHNT, CDR2 FRNRAP, per germline. Trimming removed 4 bases at V and 4 bases at J, with 5 bases between. CDR3 amino acids: CASGSGNQPQHF. CDR3 bases: TGTGCTAGTGGTTCCGGTAATCAGCCCCAGCATTTT.

This clonotype was observed a handful of times. This chain uses TRBV4-1 with TRBJ1-4, with 7 bases lining up with TRBD1. Germline V CDR1 and CDR2: MGHRA, YSYEKL. J gave up 11 bases and V 4 bases, and 10 bases lay outside the gene matches. CDR3 length equals 14 residues. DNA for the CDR3: TGCGCCAGCAGCCTCGACAGGGATTCGTGGAAACTGTTTTTT. Residues: CASSLDRDSWKLFF.

This clonotype has a count of ten or more. This chain uses TRBV18 with TRBJ2-3, with TRBD2 matching over 8 bases. The germline CDR1 and CDR2 sequences are KGHSH and LQKENI. The CDR3 runs 18 residues. J lost 2 bases, V lost 3 bases, and 13 bases had no gene match. In DNA form, the CDR3 reads TGTGCCAGCTCACCCGCCGCGGCTAGCGGGCGTGTCACAGATACGCAGTATTTT. This sequence encodes CASSPAAASGRVTDTQYF.

This clonotype has a count of ten or more. This chain links TRBV12-3 or TRBV12-4 with TRBJ2-1; TRBD1 agrees at 7 bases. This CDR3 is 14 amino acids long. Trimming took 7 bases from V and 4 from J; bases not matched to a gene: 7. The CDR3 DNA reads as TGTGCCAGCACCGCCGGGACAGTGTACAATGAGCAGTTCTTC. Translation: CASTAGTVYNEQFF.

There are many counts of this clonotype. The V and J genes are TRBV6-5 and TRBJ2-5; unclear D gene. V lost 0 bases and J 0 bases, leaving 8 bases between the germline ends. The V gene's germline CDR1 is MNHEY and CDR2 SVGAGI. This CDR3 spans 15 amino acids. In nucleotides, the CDR3 is TGTGCCAGCAGTTACTCGAGGAGTTACCAAGAGACCCAGTACTTC. This codes for CASSYSRSYQETQYF.